This T cell receptor (beta chain) derives from a study of T cells in Graves' hyperthyroidism and ophthalmopathy. Comments on this clonotype: The antigen is not known. One end of the junction fails to match germline, which may point to a read error.

From RNA transcripts, TCR beta CDR3 regions were amplified. First-round RT-PCR of the TCR CDR3 relied on the HTBI primer set. Using its own MiXCR run on the multiplex PCR reads, TCRdb lists one record per CDR3 protein. The sample consists of roughly 570,000 distinct CDR3 sequences, more than 45% of them appearing once. Points from the study as a whole: Model predictions of ophthalmopathy came a median around 6.5 months before onset.

The TCR sequence derives from a woman between 18 and 30 years old with Graves' hyperthyroidism. Sequencing was carried out using peripheral blood or thyroid tissue (not recorded which).

The DNA of the CDR3 is TGTGCCGGCAGCGGGAGCGGGAGGGCCTACGAGCAGTACTTC. The encoded protein is CAGSGSGRAYEQYF. The genes are TRBV9 and TRBJ2-7; the match to TRBD2 covers 10 bases. The CDR3 totals 14 residues. Germline V gene data show CDR1 as SGDLS and CDR2 as YYNGEE.